A selection of T cell receptor beta chains follows, all from one sample in a study of somatic mutations in cytotoxic T cells in rheumatoid arthritis. Produced via immunoSEQ multiplex PCR; TCRdb's table is partial and in-frame only. The sample shows about 29,000 clones, approximately 86% of them seen only once. The source material was CD8+ T cells sorted from blood. The receptor set was obtained from an adult with rheumatoid arthritis. CDR3s include the opening cysteine and the closing phenylalanine or tryptophan. The order of the fields is J gene, V gene, D gene, clone size, CDR3 protein, CDR3 DNA. D genes are given only for firm matches. Expanded clones are given a class, and other clones once, few, many or no size at all.

TRBJ2-3 | TRBV7-9 | TRBD1 | NA | CASSFPGQGTDTQYF | TGTGCCAGCAGCTTCCCGGGACAGGGAACAGATACGCAGTATTTT
TRBJ2-1 | TRBV19 | NA | once | CATQEQDYNEQFF | TGTGCCACGCAAGAGCAGGACTACAATGAGCAGTTCTTC
TRBJ2-7 | TRBV14 | NA | NA | CASSYTAEPYEQYF | TGTGCCAGCAGCTATACAGCGGAACCCTACGAGCAGTACTTC
TRBJ2-7 | TRBV4-1 | NA | NA | CASSQEWGDEQYF | TGCGCCAGCAGCCAAGAGTGGGGGGACGAGCAGTACTTC
TRBJ2-3 | TRBV5-5 | TRBD2 | NA | CASSFGGGADTQYF | TGTGCCAGCAGCTTTGGCGGGGGGGCGGATACGCAGTATTTT
TRBJ2-7 | TRBV18 | NA | NA | CASSPWGVGLNEQYF | TGTGCCAGCTCCCCTTGGGGGGTCGGCCTTAACGAGCAGTACTTC
TRBJ1-2 | TRBV11-2 | TRBD1 | NA | CASSSPGQSNGYTF | TGTGCCAGCAGCTCGCCGGGACAGTCAAATGGCTACACCTTC
TRBJ1-2 | TRBV6-6 | TRBD1 | NA | CASSWDRTNYGYTF | TGTGCCAGCAGCTGGGACAGAACTAACTATGGCTACACCTTC
TRBJ2-5 | TRBV9 | NA | NA | CASSVSGVGETQYF | TGTGCCAGCAGCGTGTCAGGGGTAGGAGAGACCCAGTACTTC
TRBJ2-5 | TRBV27 | TRBD2 | NA | CASSSTSGILQETQYF | TGTGCCAGCAGTTCCACAAGCGGGATCCTCCAAGAGACCCAGTACTTC
TRBJ2-1 | TRBV9 | NA | few | CASSGLIDTPPYNEQFF | TGTGCCAGCAGCGGACTAATAGACACCCCGCCCTACAATGAGCAGTTCTTC
TRBJ2-7 | TRBV7-9 | TRBD1 | NA | CASSVIATGVVDEQYF | TGTGCCAGCAGCGTTATTGCCACAGGGGTGGTCGACGAGCAGTACTTC